These T cell receptor beta chains were read from a single sample in a study of STAT5B mutations in CD4+ large granular lymphocyte leukemia. TCRdb's copy holds only in-frame clones and misses some; the assay was immunoSEQ multiplex PCR. The sample consists of 25,000 to 30,000 clones, 81% of them appearing once. The source material was CD4+ T cells from blood buffy coats. The source of these receptors is a human donor in good health. Each CDR3 is given without its conserved first and last residue.

V gene: TRBV7-8; CDR3 protein: ASRFRTGVGGETQY
V gene: TRBV6-1; CDR3 protein: ASCYSNQPQH
V gene: TRBV6-5; CDR3 protein: ASTGGESQVNVLT
V gene: TRBV5-1; CDR3 protein: ASSLSLAGGSYNEQF
V gene: TRBV9; CDR3 protein: ASSGFGLAPTNTGELF
V gene: TRBV4-2; CDR3 protein: ASSQLDTGEQF
V gene: TRBV2; CDR3 protein: ASSVNPGQTYSNQPQH
V gene: TRBV6-5; CDR3 protein: ASVRAGMFNEAF
V gene: TRBV12-5; CDR3 protein: ASGLDSQETQY
V gene: TRBV9; CDR3 protein: ASSPWAGNTGELF
V gene: TRBV10-3; CDR3 protein: AIRVTKLRTSSEVSTEAF
V gene: TRBV7-2; CDR3 protein: ASSLGGRTDTQY
V gene: TRBV7-9; CDR3 protein: ASSSLRGRNNEQF
V gene: TRBV7-8; CDR3 protein: ASSLGGNTIY
V gene: TRBV11-3; CDR3 protein: ASSGRRGFTEAF
V gene: TRBV7-9; CDR3 protein: ASSSGPTGYGYT
V gene: TRBV7-2; CDR3 protein: ASSPQGEKLF
V gene: TRBV21-1; CDR3 protein: ASSGRGDRGPINYGYT
V gene: TRBV7-9; CDR3 protein: ASLKVEPGYGYT
V gene: TRBV6-5; CDR3 protein: ASSSLGGPGNEQF